One sample yielded the 27 T cell receptor beta chains listed below, sequenced in a study of CD8 T cells in Susac syndrome. RNA in amounts of about 0.45 to 1 ug was reverse transcribed with random hexamers. TCRdb used MiXCR to reprocess the immunoSEQ multiplex PCR reads, holding one entry per CDR3 protein. The table includes some 150,000 distinct CDR3 sequences, approximately 94% detected once. Sequencing input: CD8+ T cells from PBMCs. The origin of the receptors is a human donor with multiple sclerosis.

V and J are TRBV5-4 and TRBJ2-4, with D possibly matching TRBD2 (6 bases). The CDR3 has 17 residues. V lost 0 bases and J lost 0, with 13 bases in between. CDR1 is SGHNT and CDR2 is YYREEE in the germline V gene (reference sequence). The CDR3 DNA reads TGTGCCAGCAGCTTGGGCTCGGGGGAGATAGCCAAAAACATTCAGTACTTC. Translation: CASSLGSGEIAKNIQYF.

The chain is built from TRBV6-5 and TRBJ2-1; possible D gene TRBD1, 5 bases. The CDR3 sequence is 17 residues long. Per the germline V gene, CDR1 is MNHEY and CDR2 is SVGAGI. The V end was cut by 0 bases, the J end by 0 bases, with 12 bases between. CDR3 in amino acids: CASSYSKDTSSYNEQFF. CDR3 DNA: TGTGCCAGCAGTTACTCGAAGGACACGAGCTCCTACAATGAGCAGTTCTTC.

This sequence joins TRBV6-5 and TRBJ1-1, with a tentative D call TRBD1 (5 bases). CDR3 size: 14 residues. The ends were cut back, 2 bases at V and 5 bases at J, with 12 bases in the middle. Per germline, CDR1 MNHEY and CDR2 SVGAGI. The CDR3 here is CASSYRGKGTEAFF. CDR3 sequence (DNA): TGTGCCAGCAGTTACCGTGGTAAGGGGACTGAAGCTTTCTTT.

V is TRBV30 and J is TRBJ1-2; the D is unclear. The CDR3 consists of 12 residues. The ends were cut back, 1 base at V and 1 base at J, with 4 bases in the middle. Germline values: CDR1 GTSNPN, CDR2 SVGIG (reference sequence). In DNA, the CDR3 is TGTGCCTGGAGTGACAGTAACTATGGCTACACCTTC. It codes for CAWSDSNYGYTF.

The chain joins TRBV7-9 to TRBJ2-3; 9 bases are shared with TRBD2. Germline V gives CDR1 SEHNR, CDR2 FQNEAQ (reference sequence). V was pared by 6 bases and J by 3 bases, with 7 bases of the junction left unmatched. The CDR3 totals 15 residues. CDR3 protein: CASRPLAGLTDTQYF. In DNA, the CDR3 is TGTGCCAGCAGACCGCTAGCGGGGTTGACAGATACGCAGTATTTT.

This chain joins TRBV27 and TRBJ1-5; 8 nucleotides line up with TRBD1. The CDR3 loop spans 15 amino acids. Germline trimming cut 5 bases from V and 5 bases from J; bases unmatched to any gene: 8. Germline CDR1 is MNHEY and CDR2 is SMNVEV (reference sequence). The DNA for the CDR3 is TGTGCCAGCAGTCACCAGGGGGCTCTACATCAGCCCCAGCATTTT. As protein: CASSHQGALHQPQHF.

The V and J genes are TRBV5-1 and TRBJ1-5; maybe TRBD1 (5 bases). The germline gives CDR1 SGHRS, CDR2 YFSETQ. This CDR3 region has 15 residues. V was trimmed by 1 base and J by 0 bases, leaving 8 bases between them. CDR3 sequence (DNA): TGCGCCAGCAGCTTGTTGGGGGGTAGCAATCAGCCCCAGCATTTT. Its protein product is CASSLLGGSNQPQHF. Full variable domain (outside the CDR3, taken from reference TRBV5-1 and TRBJ1-5): KAGVTQTPRYLIKTRGQQVTLSCSPISGHRSVSWYQQTPGQGLQFLFEYFSETQRNKGNFPGRFSGRQFSNSRSEMNVSTLELGDSALYLCASSLLGGSNQPQHFGDGTRLSIL.

The V call is TRBV20-1, the J call TRBJ2-1; D possibly corresponds to TRBD2 (5 bases). Germline-derived CDR1 and CDR2 are DFQATT and SNEGSKA (reference sequence). This CDR3 region has 14 residues. V was shortened by 3 bases and J by 7 bases, with 16 bases between the two germline ends. The chain's CDR3 is CSASAGGRGNEQFF. The DNA for the CDR3 is TGCAGTGCTAGCGCGGGCGGCCGAGGTAATGAGCAGTTCTTC.

J is TRBJ1-5 and V is TRBV2; D unresolved. The CDR3 is 14 amino acids. Germline V gene lookup returns CDR1 SNHLY and CDR2 FYNNEI. With 8 bases removed from V and 2 bases from J, the gap between germline ends came to 13 bases. DNA of the CDR3: TGTGCCAGCTGCGAAGGCAGTGGCAATCAGCCCCAGCATTTT. Translating it yields CASCEGSGNQPQHF.

V and J are TRBV4-1 and TRBJ2-5; D is perhaps TRBD1 or TRBD2 (5 bases each). There are 10 residues in the CDR3. CDR1 is MGHRA and CDR2 is YSYEKL in the germline V gene. V lost 6 bases, J lost 14 bases, and 13 bases lay in between. CDR3 bases: TGCGCCAGCAGGGACCGGGACGGATACTTC. Translated: CASRDRDGYF.

The gene calls are TRBV24-1 and TRBJ1-6, with D possibly matching TRBD1 (5 bases). The germline gives CDR1 KGHDR, CDR2 SFDVKD. Trimming took 3 bases from V and 9 from J, leaving 14 bases between them. The CDR3 sequence is 15 residues long. The CDR3 protein is CATSDVGRVASPLHF. In DNA form, the CDR3 reads TGTGCCACCAGTGATGTCGGCAGGGTAGCTTCACCCCTCCACTTT.

The gene calls are TRBV30 and TRBJ1-1; the match to TRBD1 covers 8 bases. The ends lost 0 bases at V and 3 bases at J; junction bases unmatched: 9. This CDR3 is 16 amino acids long. Germline V CDR1 and CDR2: GTSNPN, SVGIG (reference sequence). The CDR3 spells CAWSVQGVSIDTEAFF. The CDR3 DNA follows: TGTGCCTGGAGTGTACAGGGGGTTTCAATAGACACTGAAGCTTTCTTT. Variable domain in full (rest from reference TRBV30 and TRBJ1-1): SQTIHQWPATLVQPVGSPLSLECTVEGTSNPNLYWYRQAAGRGLQLLFYSVGIGQISSEVPQNLSASRPQDRQFILSSKKLLLSDSGFYLCAWSVQGVSIDTEAFFGQGTRLTVV.

The chain links TRBV20-1 to TRBJ1-1; D uncertain. V gave up 1 base and J gave up 1 base, with 13 bases separating them. The CDR3 extends over 15 amino acids. From germline, CDR1 is DFQATT and CDR2 SNEGSKA (reference sequence). CDR3 sequence (DNA): TGCAGTGCTAGAGCCTGGGCCCGAGGGAACACTGAAGCTTTCTTT. Amino acid sequence: CSARAWARGNTEAFF.

This rearrangement joins TRBV5-1 to TRBJ2-2, with TRBD1 as a possible D gene (5 bases). V was shortened by 0 bases and J by 1 base, with 13 bases between the two germline ends. Germline assignment: CDR1 SGHRS and CDR2 YFSETQ. The CDR3 extends over 17 amino acids. CDR3 coding DNA: TGCGCCAGCAGCTTGGAGACAGCAAGGGTGAACACCGGGGAGCTGTTTTTT. It translates to CASSLETARVNTGELFF.

This rearrangement joins TRBV7-9 to TRBJ2-2; no reliable D call. The CDR3 has 12 residues. Germline V CDR1 and CDR2: SEHNR, FQNEAQ (reference sequence). Trimming shortened V by 4 bases and J by 4 bases, and 4 bases separated the two germline ends. CDR3 nucleotides: TGTGCCAGCAGCTCACCCACCGGGGAGCTGTTTTTT. Translating gives CASSSPTGELFF.

J is TRBJ2-7 and V is TRBV30; D ambiguous. Looked up from germline, CDR1 is GTSNPN and CDR2 is SVGIG (reference sequence). V was shortened by 2 bases and J by 2 bases, with 10 bases between the two germline ends. The CDR3 contains 13 residues. The CDR3 region has the DNA TGTGCCTGGAGTTCCCGTGAAGCCTACGAGCAGTACTTC. Translated: CAWSSREAYEQYF. Supplemented by reference TRBV30 and TRBJ2-7, the full variable domain reads SQTIHQWPATLVQPVGSPLSLECTVEGTSNPNLYWYRQAAGRGLQLLFYSVGIGQISSEVPQNLSASRPQDRQFILSSKKLLLSDSGFYLCAWSSREAYEQYFGPGTRLTVT.

The chain links TRBV20-1 to TRBJ1-2; TRBD1 is a possible D gene (5 bases). CDR1 DFQATT and CDR2 SNEGSKA come from the germline V gene (reference sequence). The CDR3 has 13 residues. With 3 bases removed from V and 4 bases from J, the gap between germline ends came to 12 bases. The CDR3 DNA reads as TGCAGTGCTAGGAAGACAGTGGGCTATGGCTACACCTTC. As protein: CSARKTVGYGYTF.

J is TRBJ1-2 and V is TRBV20-1, with D possibly matching TRBD1 (6 bases). The CDR3 contains 16 residues. Per the germline V gene, CDR1 is DFQATT and CDR2 is SNEGSKA (reference sequence). The V end lost 0 bases, the J end lost 4 bases, and 18 bases lay between the germline ends. For the CDR3, the DNA is TGCAGTGCTAGAGATTGGCAGGGGAGTAAGGGCTATGGCTACACCTTC. It specifies CSARDWQGSKGYGYTF.

This sequence joins TRBV13 and TRBJ1-2; TRBD1 agrees at 8 bases. This CDR3 is built from 14 residues. With 4 bases clipped from V and 4 bases from J, the junction kept 5 bases outside the gene matches. Per germline, CDR1 PRHDT and CDR2 FYEKMQ (reference sequence). The CDR3 spells CASSSNRGSYGYTF. The CDR3 nucleotides are TGTGCCAGCAGCTCAAACAGGGGGTCCTATGGCTACACCTTC.

J is TRBJ1-2 and V is TRBV14; possible D gene TRBD1, 6 bases. CDR3 size: 15 residues. V was clipped by 0 bases and J by 7 bases, with 15 bases between them. Germline V gene sequence: CDR1 SGHDN, CDR2 FVKESK. CDR3 DNA: TGTGCCAGCAGCCAAGATAGGAGAGGGGGTTTTGGCTACACCTTC. Its protein is CASSQDRRGGFGYTF.

V usage is TRBV29-1 and J usage is TRBJ2-1, with TRBD2 matching 11 bases. CDR3 length equals 14 residues. V lost 7 bases, J lost 7 bases, and 9 bases stayed unmatched. Per the germline V gene, CDR1 is SQVTM and CDR2 is ANQGSEA. CDR3 amino acids: CSGLAGGLENEQFF. In DNA, the CDR3 is TGCAGCGGTTTAGCGGGGGGGCTGGAGAATGAGCAGTTCTTC.

This sequence joins TRBV6-2 or TRBV6-3 and TRBJ2-1, with D perhaps TRBD2 (6 bases). Trimming removed 1 base from V and 7 bases from J, with 8 bases in between. This CDR3 spans 13 amino acids. Looked up from germline, CDR1 is MNHEY and CDR2 is SVGEGT. Here the CDR3 reads CASSYLAVNEQFF. DNA of the CDR3: TGTGCCAGCAGTTACTTAGCGGTGAATGAGCAGTTCTTC.

V gene TRBV6-2 or TRBV6-3 combines with J gene TRBJ1-5; TRBD1 is a possible D gene (6 bases). V was pared by 3 bases and J by 3 bases, with 9 bases between. CDR1 MNHEY and CDR2 SVGEGT come from the germline V gene. The CDR3 is 14 amino acids. CDR3 sequence: CASSYRGYNQPQHF. The CDR3 DNA reads TGTGCCAGCAGTTATAGGGGGTACAATCAGCCCCAGCATTTT.

V is TRBV6-5 and J is TRBJ2-5; TRBD2 matches 7 bases. V gave up 2 bases and J gave up 3 bases; unmatched junction bases: 3. The CDR3 loop spans 14 amino acids. Germline V CDR1 and CDR2: MNHEY, SVGAGI. As DNA, the CDR3 is TGTGCCAGCAGTTACACTAGCGAGGAAGAGACCCAGTACTTC. Protein sequence: CASSYTSEEETQYF.

The genes are TRBV7-9 and TRBJ2-5, with TRBD1 matching 7 bases. The CDR3 runs to 16 residues. Trimming removed 5 bases from V and 3 bases from J; junction bases left unmatched: 12. Per germline, CDR1 SEHNR and CDR2 FQNEAQ (reference sequence). The CDR3 loop reads CASSRQGGKPKETQYF. The DNA of the CDR3 is TGTGCCAGCAGCAGACAGGGTGGGAAGCCAAAAGAGACCCAGTACTTC.

The chain links TRBV27 to TRBJ2-3; TRBD1 matches 7 bases. V dropped 6 bases and J dropped 7; count of bases not matched to a gene: 7. The CDR3 is made up of 13 amino acids. Germline values: CDR1 MNHEY, CDR2 SMNVEV (reference sequence). The CDR3 here is CASRATRGNTQYF. CDR3 coding DNA: TGTGCCAGCAGGGCGACCAGGGGGAATACGCAGTATTTT.

The rearrangement uses TRBV7-6 and TRBJ1-1; D perhaps matches TRBD1 (5 bases). Trimming shortened V by 4 bases and J by 5 bases, and 17 bases separated the two germline ends. The CDR3 is 15 residues long. CDR1 SGHVS and CDR2 FNYEAQ come from the germline V gene. CDR3 sequence reads: CASSSSQGVRTEAFF. CDR3 nucleotide sequence: TGTGCCAGCAGCTCGTCCCAGGGAGTTCGGACTGAAGCTTTCTTT.